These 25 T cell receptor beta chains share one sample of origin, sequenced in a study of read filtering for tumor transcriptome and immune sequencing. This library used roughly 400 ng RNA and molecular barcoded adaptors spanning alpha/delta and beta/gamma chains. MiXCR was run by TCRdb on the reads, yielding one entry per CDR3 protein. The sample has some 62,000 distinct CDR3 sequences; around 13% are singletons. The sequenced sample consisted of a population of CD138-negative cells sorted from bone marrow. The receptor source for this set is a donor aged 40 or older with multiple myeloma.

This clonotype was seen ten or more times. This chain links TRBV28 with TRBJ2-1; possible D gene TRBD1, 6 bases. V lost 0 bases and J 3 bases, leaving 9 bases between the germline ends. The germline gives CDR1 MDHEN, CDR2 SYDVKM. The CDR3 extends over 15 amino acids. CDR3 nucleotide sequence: TGTGCCAGCAGTTTATGGGCCAGGGGCTACAATGAGCAGTTCTTC. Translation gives CASSLWARGYNEQFF.

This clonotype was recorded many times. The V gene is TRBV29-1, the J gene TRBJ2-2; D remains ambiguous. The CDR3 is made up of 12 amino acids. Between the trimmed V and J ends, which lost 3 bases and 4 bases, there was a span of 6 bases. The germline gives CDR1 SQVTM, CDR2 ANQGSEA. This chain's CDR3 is CSVDSATGELFF. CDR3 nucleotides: TGCAGCGTTGACAGCGCCACCGGGGAGCTGTTTTTT.

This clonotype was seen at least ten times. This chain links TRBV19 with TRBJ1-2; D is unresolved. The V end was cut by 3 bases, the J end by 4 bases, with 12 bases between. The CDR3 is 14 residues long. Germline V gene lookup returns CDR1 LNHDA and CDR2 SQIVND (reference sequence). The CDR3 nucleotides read TGTGCCAGTAGTATTCAGGCCGGAAGCTATGGCTACACCTTC. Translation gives CASSIQAGSYGYTF.

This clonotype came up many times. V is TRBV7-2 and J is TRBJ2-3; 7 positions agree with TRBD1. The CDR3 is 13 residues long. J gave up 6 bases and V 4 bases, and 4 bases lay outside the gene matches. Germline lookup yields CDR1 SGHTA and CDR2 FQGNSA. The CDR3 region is CASSWTGLDTQYF. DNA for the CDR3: TGTGCCAGCAGCTGGACAGGACTTGATACGCAGTATTTT.

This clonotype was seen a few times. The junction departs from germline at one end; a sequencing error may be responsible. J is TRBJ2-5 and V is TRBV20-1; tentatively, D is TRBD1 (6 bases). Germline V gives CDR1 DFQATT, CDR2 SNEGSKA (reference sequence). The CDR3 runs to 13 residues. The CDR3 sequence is CSANPDSQETQCF. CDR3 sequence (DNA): TGCAGTGCTAACCCGGACAGCCAAGAGACCCAGTGCTTC.

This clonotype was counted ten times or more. CDR3 amino acids: CASSGDRGDQPQHF. In nucleotides, the CDR3 is TGTGCCAGCAGCGGCGACAGGGGCGATCAGCCCCAGCATTTT. This chain joins TRBV7-2 and TRBJ1-5; 8 positions match TRBD1. This CDR3 spans 14 amino acids. Germline loops: CDR1 SGHTA, CDR2 FQGNSA. V lost 5 bases, J lost 5 bases, and 5 bases stayed unmatched.

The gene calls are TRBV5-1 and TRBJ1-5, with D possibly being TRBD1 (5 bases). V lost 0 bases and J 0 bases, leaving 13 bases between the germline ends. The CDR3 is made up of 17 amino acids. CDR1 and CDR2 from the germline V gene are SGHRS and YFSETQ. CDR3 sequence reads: CASSLDGRANSNQPQHF. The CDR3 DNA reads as TGCGCCAGCAGCTTGGATGGCAGGGCGAATAGCAATCAGCCCCAGCATTTT.

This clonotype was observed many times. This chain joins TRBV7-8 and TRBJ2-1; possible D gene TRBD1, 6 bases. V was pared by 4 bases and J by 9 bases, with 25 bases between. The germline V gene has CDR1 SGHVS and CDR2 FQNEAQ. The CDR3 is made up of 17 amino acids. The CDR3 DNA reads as TGTGCCAGCAGCTCCCGGGTTGCCCCGGGACACCGGGGTGAGCAGTTCTTC. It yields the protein CASSSRVAPGHRGEQFF.

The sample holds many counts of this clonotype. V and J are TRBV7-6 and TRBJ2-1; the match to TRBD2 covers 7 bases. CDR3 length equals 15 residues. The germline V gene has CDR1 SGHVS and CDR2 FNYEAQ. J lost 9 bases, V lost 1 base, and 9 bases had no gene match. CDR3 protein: CASSLEASGRSEQFF. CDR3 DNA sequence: TGTGCCAGCAGCTTAGAGGCTAGCGGTCGTAGTGAGCAGTTCTTC.

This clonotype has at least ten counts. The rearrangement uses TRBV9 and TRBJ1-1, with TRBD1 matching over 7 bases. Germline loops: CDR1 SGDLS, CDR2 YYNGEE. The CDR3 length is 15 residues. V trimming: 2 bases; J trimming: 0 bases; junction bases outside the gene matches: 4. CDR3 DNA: TGTGCCAGCAGCGTGGGACAGAGTGTGAACACTGAAGCTTTCTTT. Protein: CASSVGQSVNTEAFF.

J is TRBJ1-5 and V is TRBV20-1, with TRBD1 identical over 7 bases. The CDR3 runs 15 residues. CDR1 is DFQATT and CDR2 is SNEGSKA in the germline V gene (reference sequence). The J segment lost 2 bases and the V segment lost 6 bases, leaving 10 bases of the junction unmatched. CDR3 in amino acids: CSASREQGGNQPQHF. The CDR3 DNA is TGCAGTGCGAGCAGAGAGCAGGGGGGCAATCAGCCCCAGCATTTT.

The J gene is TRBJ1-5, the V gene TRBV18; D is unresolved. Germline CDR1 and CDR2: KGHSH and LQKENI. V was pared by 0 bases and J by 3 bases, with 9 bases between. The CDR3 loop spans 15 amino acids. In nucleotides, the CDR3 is TGTGCCAGCTCACCACCGGCGGGTCTCAATCAGCCCCAGCATTTT. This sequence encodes CASSPPAGLNQPQHF.

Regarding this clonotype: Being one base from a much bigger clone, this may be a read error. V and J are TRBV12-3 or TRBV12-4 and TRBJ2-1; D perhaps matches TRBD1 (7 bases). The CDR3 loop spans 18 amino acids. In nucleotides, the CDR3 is TGTGCTAGTGGCCAGGGGGGAACAGGGCGCCGGTCCTACAATGAGCAGTTCTTC. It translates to CASGQGGTGRRSYNEQFF.

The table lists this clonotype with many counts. CDR3 residues: CASSLTATNEKLFF. As DNA, the CDR3 is TGTGCCAGCAGTTTGACAGCAACTAATGAAAAACTGTTTTTT. The chain carries TRBV28 and TRBJ1-4; tentative D call: TRBD1 (5 bases). The V gene lost 3 bases and the J gene lost 0 bases, with 5 bases spanning the gap. The CDR3 length is 14 residues. Germline V CDR1 and CDR2: MDHEN, SYDVKM.

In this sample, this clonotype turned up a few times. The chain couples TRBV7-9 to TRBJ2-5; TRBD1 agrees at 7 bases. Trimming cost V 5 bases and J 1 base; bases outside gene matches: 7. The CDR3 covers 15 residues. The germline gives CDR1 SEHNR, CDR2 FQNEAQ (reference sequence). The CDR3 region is CASSITTGAQETQYF. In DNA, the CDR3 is TGTGCCAGCAGCATCACCACAGGGGCCCAAGAGACCCAGTACTTC.

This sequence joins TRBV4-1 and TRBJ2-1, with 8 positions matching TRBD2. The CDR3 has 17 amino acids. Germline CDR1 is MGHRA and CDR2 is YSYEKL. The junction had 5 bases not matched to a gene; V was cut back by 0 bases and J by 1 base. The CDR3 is CASSQEPTSVSYNEQFF. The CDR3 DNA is TGCGCCAGCAGCCAAGAGCCGACTAGCGTGTCCTACAATGAGCAGTTCTTC.

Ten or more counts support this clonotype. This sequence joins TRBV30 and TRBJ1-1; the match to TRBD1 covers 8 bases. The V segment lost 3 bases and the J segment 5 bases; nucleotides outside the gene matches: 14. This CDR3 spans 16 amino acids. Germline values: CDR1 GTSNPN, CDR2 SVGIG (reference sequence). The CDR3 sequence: CAWSPISGQGWTEAFF. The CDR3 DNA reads TGTGCCTGGAGCCCCATCTCAGGACAGGGATGGACTGAAGCTTTCTTT.

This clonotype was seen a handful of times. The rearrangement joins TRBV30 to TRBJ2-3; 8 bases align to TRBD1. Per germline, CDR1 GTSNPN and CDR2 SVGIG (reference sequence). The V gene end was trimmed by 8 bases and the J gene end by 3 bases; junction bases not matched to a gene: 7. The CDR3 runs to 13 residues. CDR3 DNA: TGTGCCGGATCCAGGGGGCTGACAGATACGCAGTATTTT. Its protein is CAGSRGLTDTQYF.

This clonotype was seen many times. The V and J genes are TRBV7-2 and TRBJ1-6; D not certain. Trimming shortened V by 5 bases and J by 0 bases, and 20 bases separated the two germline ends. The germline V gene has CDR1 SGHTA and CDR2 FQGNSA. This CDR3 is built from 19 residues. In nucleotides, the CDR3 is TGTGCCAGCAGCCCTCGTGCTCTGATAGCCAGCTCCTATAATTCACCCCTCCACTTT. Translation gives CASSPRALIASSYNSPLHF.

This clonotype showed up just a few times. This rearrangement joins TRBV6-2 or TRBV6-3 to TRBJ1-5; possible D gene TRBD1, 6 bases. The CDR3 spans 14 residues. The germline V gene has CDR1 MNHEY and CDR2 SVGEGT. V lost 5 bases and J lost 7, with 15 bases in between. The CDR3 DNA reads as TGTGCCAGCAGTAACCCCGACAGGAACCAGCCCCAGCATTTT. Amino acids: CASSNPDRNQPQHF.

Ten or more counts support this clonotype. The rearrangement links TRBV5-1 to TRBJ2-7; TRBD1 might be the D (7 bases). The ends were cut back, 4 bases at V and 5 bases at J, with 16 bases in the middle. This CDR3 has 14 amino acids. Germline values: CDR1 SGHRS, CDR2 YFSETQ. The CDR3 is CASSLQGGRDEQYF. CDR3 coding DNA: TGCGCCAGCAGCCTCCAGGGGGGCCGGGACGAGCAGTACTTC.

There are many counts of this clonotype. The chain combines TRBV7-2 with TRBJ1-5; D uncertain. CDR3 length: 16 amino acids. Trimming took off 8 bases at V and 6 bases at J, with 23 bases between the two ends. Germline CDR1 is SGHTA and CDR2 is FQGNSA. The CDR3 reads CASAPGSAQWTQPQHF. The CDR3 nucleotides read TGTGCCAGCGCCCCGGGGTCGGCCCAGTGGACTCAGCCCCAGCATTTT. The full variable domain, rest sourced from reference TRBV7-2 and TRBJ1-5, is GAGVSQSPSNKVTEKGKDVELRCDPISGHTALYWYRQSLGQGLEFLIYFQGNSAPDKSGLPSDRFSAERTGGSVSTLTIQRTQQEDSAVYLCASAPGSAQWTQPQHFGDGTRLSIL.

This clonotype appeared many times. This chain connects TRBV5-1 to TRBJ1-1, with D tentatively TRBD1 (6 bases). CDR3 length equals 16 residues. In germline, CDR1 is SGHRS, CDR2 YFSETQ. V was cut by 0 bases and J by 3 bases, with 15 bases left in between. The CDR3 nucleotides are TGCGCCAGCAGCTTGGCAGGGGTTGGGATGCACACTGAAGCTTTCTTT. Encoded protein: CASSLAGVGMHTEAFF.

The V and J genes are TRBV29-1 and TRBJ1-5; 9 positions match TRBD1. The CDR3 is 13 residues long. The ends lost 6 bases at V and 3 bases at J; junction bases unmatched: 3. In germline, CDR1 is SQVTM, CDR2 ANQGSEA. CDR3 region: CSVGTGSNQPQHF. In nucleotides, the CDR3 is TGCAGCGTGGGGACAGGGTCCAATCAGCCCCAGCATTTT.

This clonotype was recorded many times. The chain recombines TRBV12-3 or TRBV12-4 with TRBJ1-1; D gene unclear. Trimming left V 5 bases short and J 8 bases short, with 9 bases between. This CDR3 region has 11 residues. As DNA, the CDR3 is TGTGCCAGCAGTCCATTCGGGGAAGCTTTCTTT. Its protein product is CASSPFGEAFF.